One T cell receptor beta chain is described in this entry. Its antigen specificity is not known. The input lacks base qualities; no much larger clone sits a single base away. This sample was taken from a study of patients and donors after allogeneic stem cell transplantation (dated by TCRdb to between 2020 and 2021). Library prep was done by RT-PCR. TCRdb lists the instrument as NextSeq 550. TCRdb reran the public reads through fastp at Q25 and MiXCR, keeping productive beta chains. Rows are combined by CDR3 protein, so each entry shows the most common genes and DNA. For this sample the table gives about a million distinct CDR3 sequences, of which roughly 18% were detected only once. 5% to 6.5% of the sample goes to the ten largest clones. The germline V gene gives CDR1 as KGHDR and CDR2 as SFDVKD. The CDR3, cysteine through phenylalanine, is 16 amino acids long. CDR3 DNA only is kept here, 48 bases in frame from base 1. V is trimmed back by 3 bases and J by 7 bases, and the junction contains 11 bases that no gene match accounts for.

Sequenced: blood, either unsorted or a sorted T cell fraction (not recorded which). This TCR came from a human donor who was either an allogeneic HSCT recipient or a stem cell or donor lymphocyte infusion donor (not recorded which). It is not recorded whose cells these are; they may come from a transplant donor. The chain uses TRBV24-1 and TRBJ2-3; TRBD2 aligns with 8 central bases. The CDR3 sequence is CATSDAGGGDMNTQYF. The DNA sequence follows: TGTGCCACCAGTGATGCGGGGGGCGGGGACATGAATACGCAGTATTTT.